Reported below is one TCR beta chain. The length of the CDR3 is 17 residues. The V segment lost 0 bases and the J segment 1 base; nucleotides outside the gene matches: 9. CDR1 and CDR2 (germline): SGDLS, YYNGEE. Clones were read by immunoSEQ multiplex PCR, and TCRdb kept only the in-frame ones, dropping some. The sample includes approximately 150,000 clones, roughly 90% of them seen just once. The data belong to a study of control samples from healthy donors and cancer patients. The V call is TRBV9, the J call TRBJ1-2; the match to TRBD1 covers 7 bases. Sequenced material: blood. This TCR was recovered from a man younger than 45 in good health. The CDR3: CASSVDAGTEINYGYTF. The DNA of the CDR3 is TGTGCCAGCAGCGTAGACGCCGGGACAGAAATTAACTATGGCTACACCTTC.